These 19 T cell receptor beta chains share one sample of origin, sequenced in a study of PD-1 blockade in mismatch repair-deficient tumors. The assay was immunoSEQ multiplex PCR, and TCRdb's table has in-frame clones only and misses some. Of under 20,000 clones listed, 82% are singletons. Material: PBMCs, obtained 52 weeks after starting pembrolizumab. The receptors were sampled from an adult with mismatch repair-deficient cancer.

The gene calls are TRBV7-8 and TRBJ2-1, with D possibly TRBD2 on 5 matching bases. V dropped 1 base and J dropped 0 bases, with 7 bases sitting between them. This CDR3 is built from 15 residues. Germline V lookup: CDR1 SGHVS, CDR2 FQNEAQ. CDR3 DNA: TGTGCCAGCAGCTTAGACCGGGGCTCCTACAATGAGCAGTTCTTC. This translates into CASSLDRGSYNEQFF.

This rearrangement joins TRBV7-3 to TRBJ2-5; 11 bases are a match to TRBD1. The trim removed 5 bases at V and 7 bases at J, leaving 9 bases unmatched. CDR1 is SGHTA and CDR2 is FQGTGA in the germline V gene. CDR3 length: 15 residues. CDR3 in DNA: TGTGCCAGCAGCCCCCACCCGGGACAGGGGGGGACCCAGTACTTC. Protein: CASSPHPGQGGTQYF. Full variable domain (remainder filled in from reference TRBV7-3 and TRBJ2-5): GAGVSQTPSNKVTEKGKYVELRCDPISGHTALYWYRQSLGQGPEFLIYFQGTGAADDSGLPNDRFFAVRPEGSVSTLKIQRTERGDSAVYLCASSPHPGQGGTQYFGPGTRLLVL.

V usage is TRBV19 and J usage is TRBJ2-7, with unresolved D. CDR1 is LNHDA and CDR2 is SQIVND in the germline V gene (reference sequence). V was pared by 1 base and J by 0 bases, with 10 bases between. There are 15 residues in the CDR3. The CDR3 here is CASSIGGANSYEQYF. CDR3 coding DNA: TGTGCCAGTAGTATAGGCGGTGCTAACTCCTACGAGCAGTACTTC.

This clone has just one count. The gene calls are TRBV18 and TRBJ2-7; tentatively, D is TRBD1 (5 bases). This CDR3 comprises 14 residues. Trimming removed 6 bases at V and 2 bases at J, with 14 bases between. CDR1 and CDR2 from the germline V gene are KGHSH and LQKENI. CDR3 sequence: CASSLQAPTYEQYF. In DNA form, the CDR3 reads TGTGCCAGCTCGTTACAGGCCCCCACCTACGAGCAGTACTTC.

The V gene is TRBV29-1, the J gene TRBJ1-1; TRBD1 matches 10 bases. V trimming: 5 bases; J trimming: 1 base; junction bases outside the gene matches: 4. The germline V gene has CDR1 SQVTM and CDR2 ANQGSEA. This CDR3 is 14 amino acids long. In DNA form, the CDR3 reads TGCAGCGTTTCCCGGACAGGGGGGAACACTGAAGCTTTCTTT. Protein product: CSVSRTGGNTEAFF.

The CDR3 reads CASSARKGLVMNGELFF. The DNA of the CDR3 is TGTGCCAGCAGCGCGAGAAAGGGACTAGTGATGAACGGGGAGCTGTTTTTT. The chain carries TRBV9 and TRBJ2-2, with 8 bases lining up with TRBD2. Germline CDR1 SGDLS, CDR2 YYNGEE. CDR3 length: 17 amino acids. The ends lost 3 bases at V and 7 bases at J; junction bases unmatched: 14.

The chain employs TRBV28 and TRBJ2-3, with 9 bases aligning to TRBD2. The CDR3 runs 16 residues. Unmatched junction bases numbered 4, after V lost 2 bases and J lost 1 base. Germline V gene data show CDR1 as MDHEN and CDR2 as SYDVKM. The DNA for the CDR3 is TGTGCCAGCAGTTTAATAGCGGGAGTTGGCACAGATACGCAGTATTTT. Protein: CASSLIAGVGTDTQYF. Looking up the rest from reference TRBV28 and TRBJ2-3 gives the full variable domain: DVKVTQSSRYLVKRTGEKVFLECVQDMDHENMFWYRQDPGLGLRLIYFSYDVKMKEKGDIPEGYSVSREKKERFSLILESASTNQTSMYLCASSLIAGVGTDTQYFGPGTRLTVL.

V is TRBV28 and J is TRBJ2-7, with TRBD2 as a possible D gene (5 bases). Between the trimmed V and J ends, which lost 7 bases and 0 bases, there was a span of 19 bases. From germline, CDR1 is MDHEN and CDR2 SYDVKM. The CDR3 covers 16 residues. The CDR3 DNA is TGTGCCAGCACTCGAGGAGGACCAATTAGCTCCTACGAGCAGTACTTC. Its protein product is CASTRGGPISSYEQYF.

The chain couples TRBV19 to TRBJ2-7, with TRBD2 as a possible D gene (6 bases). This CDR3 has 13 amino acids. Germline lookup yields CDR1 LNHDA and CDR2 SQIVND (reference sequence). V dropped 2 bases and J dropped 3 bases, with 8 bases sitting between them. CDR3 sequence (DNA): TGTGCCAGTAGTATACCCGGGGGCTACGAGCAGTACTTC. It is translated as CASSIPGGYEQYF.

V is TRBV19 and J is TRBJ2-4; D might be TRBD2 (6 bases). The germline V gene encodes CDR1 LNHDA and CDR2 SQIVND (reference sequence). The CDR3 is 13 residues long. Trimming cost V 6 bases and J 11 bases, with 17 bases left between them. This CDR3 is CASRDRWRGFQYF. The CDR3, as DNA: TGTGCCAGTAGGGACCGGTGGAGGGGATTTCAGTACTTC. Complete variable domain (other parts from reference TRBV19 and TRBJ2-4): DGGITQSPKYLFRKEGQNVTLSCEQNLNHDAMYWYRQDPGQGLRLIYYSQIVNDFQKGDIAEGYSVSREKKESFPLTVTSAQKNPTAFYLCASRDRWRGFQYFGAGTRLSVL.

The chain recombines TRBV5-1 with TRBJ2-6; TRBD1 agrees at 11 bases. The CDR3 loop spans 18 amino acids. J gave up 2 bases and V 0 bases, and 4 bases lay outside the gene matches. Germline V CDR1 and CDR2: SGHRS, YFSETQ. CDR3 bases: TGCGCCAGCAGCTTGGCCGGACAGGGGGCGGCTGGGGCCAACGTCCTGACTTTC. Encoded protein: CASSLAGQGAAGANVLTF.

This sequence joins TRBV5-1 and TRBJ1-2, with D perhaps TRBD1 (5 bases). Germline V lookup: CDR1 SGHRS, CDR2 YFSETQ. The CDR3 loop spans 14 amino acids. V was shortened by 4 bases and J by 7 bases, with 17 bases between the two germline ends. CDR3 sequence reads: CASSPSQALGGYTF. CDR3 nucleotides: TGCGCCAGCAGCCCTTCACAGGCTCTTGGTGGCTACACCTTC.

This chain connects TRBV27 to TRBJ2-6; D remains unclear. From germline, CDR1 is MNHEY and CDR2 SMNVEV (reference sequence). This CDR3 region has 19 residues. V dropped 8 bases and J dropped 0 bases, with 23 bases sitting between them. The chain's CDR3 is CASLFSARYLRSGANVLTF. Here the CDR3 DNA reads TGTGCCAGCCTATTCTCCGCCCGGTACTTACGCTCTGGGGCCAACGTCCTGACTTTC. The variable domain in full, with the rest retrieved from reference TRBV27 and TRBJ2-6, is EAQVTQNPRYLITVTGKKLTVTCSQNMNHEYMSWYRQDPGLGLRQIYYSMNVEVTDKGDVPEGYKVSRKEKRNFPLILESPSPNQTSLYFCASLFSARYLRSGANVLTFGAGSRLTVL.

The rearrangement uses TRBV6-1 and TRBJ2-1, with D possibly being TRBD1 (6 bases). V lost 3 bases to trimming and J lost 8 bases, with 17 bases between them. CDR1 MNHNS and CDR2 SASEGT come from the germline V gene. The CDR3 sequence is 15 residues long. CDR3 DNA: TGTGCCAGCAGTGAGGGCCCAGGGGATAATCATGAGCAGTTCTTC. It yields the protein CASSEGPGDNHEQFF.

The CDR3 DNA reads as TGTGCCAGCAGCTTAATGGGGGGTACTTTCACAGATACGCAGTATTTT. It translates to CASSLMGGTFTDTQYF. The chain links TRBV7-3 to TRBJ2-3; D is possibly TRBD2 (6 bases). Germline lookup yields CDR1 SGHTA and CDR2 FQGTGA. Trimming shortened V by 1 base and J by 2 bases, and 13 bases separated the two germline ends. The CDR3 is made up of 16 amino acids.

This chain uses TRBV7-6 with TRBJ2-7; TRBD1 might be the D (5 bases). The CDR3 totals 12 residues. Germline loops: CDR1 SGHVS, CDR2 FNYEAQ. V was shortened by 4 bases and J by 6 bases, with 10 bases between the two germline ends. CDR3 residues: CASSSTGIEQYF. The CDR3 nucleotides are TGTGCCAGCAGCTCAACAGGTATCGAGCAGTACTTC.

V gene TRBV4-2 combines with J gene TRBJ2-1, with 12 nucleotides matching TRBD2. This CDR3 has 21 amino acids. Trimming took 0 bases from V and 0 from J; bases not matched to a gene: 12. Looked up from germline, CDR1 is LGHNA and CDR2 is YNFKEQ. CDR3 loop: CASSQDSSGRDRGSSYNEQFF. The CDR3 DNA follows: TGTGCCAGCAGCCAAGATTCTAGCGGGAGGGATCGGGGGAGCTCCTACAATGAGCAGTTCTTC.

J is TRBJ2-5 and V is TRBV10-3; 7 bases line up with TRBD2. The CDR3 loop spans 18 amino acids. V dropped 2 bases and J dropped 4; count of bases not matched to a gene: 16. CDR1 and CDR2 from the germline V gene are ENHRY and SYGVKD. DNA for the CDR3: TGTGCCATCAGTGAGACCCAGACGGGAGGAACCAAACGAGAGACCCAGTACTTC. This codes for CAISETQTGGTKRETQYF.

For the CDR3, the DNA is TGCGCCAGCAGCACGAGGACTAGCGGGTACTACGAGCAGTACTTC. It is translated as CASSTRTSGYYEQYF. The chain combines TRBV5-1 with TRBJ2-7; 11 bases agree with TRBD2. The CDR3 contains 15 residues. The germline V gene has CDR1 SGHRS and CDR2 YFSETQ. Trimming removed 4 bases from V and 3 bases from J; junction bases left unmatched: 6.